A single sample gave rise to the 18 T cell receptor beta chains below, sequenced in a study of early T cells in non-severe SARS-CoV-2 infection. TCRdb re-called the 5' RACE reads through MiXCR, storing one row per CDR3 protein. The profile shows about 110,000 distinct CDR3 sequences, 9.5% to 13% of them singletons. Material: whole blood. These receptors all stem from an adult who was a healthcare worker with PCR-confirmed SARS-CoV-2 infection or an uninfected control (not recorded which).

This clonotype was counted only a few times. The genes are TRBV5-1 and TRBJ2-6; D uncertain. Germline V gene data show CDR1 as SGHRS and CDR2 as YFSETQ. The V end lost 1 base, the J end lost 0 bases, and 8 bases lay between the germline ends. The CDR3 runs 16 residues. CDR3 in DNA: TGCGCCAGCAGCTTGTCACCCTCCTCTGGGGCCAACGTCCTGACTTTC. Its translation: CASSLSPSSGANVLTF.

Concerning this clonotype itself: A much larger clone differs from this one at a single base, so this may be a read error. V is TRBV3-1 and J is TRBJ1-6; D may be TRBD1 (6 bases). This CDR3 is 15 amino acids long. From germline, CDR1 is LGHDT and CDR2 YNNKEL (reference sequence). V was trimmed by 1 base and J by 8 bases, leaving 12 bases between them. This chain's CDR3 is CASSQATGTDSPLHF. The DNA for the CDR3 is TGTGCCAGCAGCCAAGCGACAGGAACAGATTCACCCCTCCACTTT.

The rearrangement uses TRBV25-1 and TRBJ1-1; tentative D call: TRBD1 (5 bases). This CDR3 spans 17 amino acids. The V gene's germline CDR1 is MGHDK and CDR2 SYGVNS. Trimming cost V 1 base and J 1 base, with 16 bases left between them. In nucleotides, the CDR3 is TGTGCCAGCAGTGAATTAAGGGTAGGGGACCCGAACACTGAAGCTTTCTTT. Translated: CASSELRVGDPNTEAFF. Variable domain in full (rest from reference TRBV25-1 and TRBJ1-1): EADIYQTPRYLVIGTGKKITLECSQTMGHDKMYWYQQDPGMELHLIHYSYGVNSTEKGDLSSESTVSRIRTEHFPLTLESARPSHTSQYLCASSELRVGDPNTEAFFGQGTRLTVV.

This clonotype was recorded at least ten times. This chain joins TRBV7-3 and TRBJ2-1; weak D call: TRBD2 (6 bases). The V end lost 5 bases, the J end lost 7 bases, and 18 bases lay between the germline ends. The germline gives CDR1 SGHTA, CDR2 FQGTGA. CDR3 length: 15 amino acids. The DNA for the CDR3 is TGTGCCAGCAGCCTAATGGGGGGAGGATTTAATGAGCAGTTCTTC. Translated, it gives CASSLMGGGFNEQFF. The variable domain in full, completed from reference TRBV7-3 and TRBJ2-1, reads GAGVSQTPSNKVTEKGKYVELRCDPISGHTALYWYRQSLGQGPEFLIYFQGTGAADDSGLPNDRFFAVRPEGSVSTLKIQRTERGDSAVYLCASSLMGGGFNEQFFGPGTRLTVL.

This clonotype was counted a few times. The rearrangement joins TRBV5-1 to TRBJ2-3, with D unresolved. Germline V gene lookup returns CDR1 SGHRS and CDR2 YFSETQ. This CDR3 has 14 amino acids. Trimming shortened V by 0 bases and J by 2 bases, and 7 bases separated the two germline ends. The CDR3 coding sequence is TGCGCCAGCAGCTTGGACAGAGCCACAGATACGCAGTATTTT. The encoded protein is CASSLDRATDTQYF.

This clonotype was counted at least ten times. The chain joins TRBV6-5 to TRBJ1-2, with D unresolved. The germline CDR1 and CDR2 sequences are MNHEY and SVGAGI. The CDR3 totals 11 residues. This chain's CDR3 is CASFRVPGYTF. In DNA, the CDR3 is TGTGCTTCGTTTAGGGTGCCGGGCTACACCTTC.

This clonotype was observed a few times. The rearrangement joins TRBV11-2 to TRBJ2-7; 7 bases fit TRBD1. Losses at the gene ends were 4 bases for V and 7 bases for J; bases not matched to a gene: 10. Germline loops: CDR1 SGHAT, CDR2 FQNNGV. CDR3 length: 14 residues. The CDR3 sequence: CASSSNRGKREQYF. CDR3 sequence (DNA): TGTGCCAGCAGCTCCAACAGGGGTAAACGGGAGCAGTACTTC. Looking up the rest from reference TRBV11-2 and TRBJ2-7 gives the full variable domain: EAGVAQSPRYKIIEKRQSVAFWCNPISGHATLYWYQQILGQGPKLLIQFQNNGVVDDSQLPKDRFSAERLKGVDSTLKIQPAKLEDSAVYLCASSSNRGKREQYFGPGTRLTVT.

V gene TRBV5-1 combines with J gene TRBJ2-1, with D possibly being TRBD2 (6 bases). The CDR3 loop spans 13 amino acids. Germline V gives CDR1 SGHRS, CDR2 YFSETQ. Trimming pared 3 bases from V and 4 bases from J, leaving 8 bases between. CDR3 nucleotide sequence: TGCGCCAGCAGCTCCGCGGGGTACAATGAGCAGTTCTTC. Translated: CASSSAGYNEQFF. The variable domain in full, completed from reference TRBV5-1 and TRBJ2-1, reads KAGVTQTPRYLIKTRGQQVTLSCSPISGHRSVSWYQQTPGQGLQFLFEYFSETQRNKGNFPGRFSGRQFSNSRSEMNVSTLELGDSALYLCASSSAGYNEQFFGPGTRLTVL.

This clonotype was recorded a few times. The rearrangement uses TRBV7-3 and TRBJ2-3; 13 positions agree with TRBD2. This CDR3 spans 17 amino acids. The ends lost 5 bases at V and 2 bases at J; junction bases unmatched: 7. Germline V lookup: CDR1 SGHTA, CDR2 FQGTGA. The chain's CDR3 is CASSPRLAGGPTDTQYF. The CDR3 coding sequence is TGTGCCAGCAGCCCCCGACTAGCGGGAGGCCCCACAGATACGCAGTATTTT.

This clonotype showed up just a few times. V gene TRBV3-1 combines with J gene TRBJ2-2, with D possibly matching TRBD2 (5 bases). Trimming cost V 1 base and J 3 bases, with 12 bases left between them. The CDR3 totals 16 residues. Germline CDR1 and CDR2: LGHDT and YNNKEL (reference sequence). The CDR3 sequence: CASSQATGIYTGELFF. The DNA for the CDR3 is TGTGCCAGCAGCCAAGCCACCGGGATTTACACCGGGGAGCTGTTTTTT.

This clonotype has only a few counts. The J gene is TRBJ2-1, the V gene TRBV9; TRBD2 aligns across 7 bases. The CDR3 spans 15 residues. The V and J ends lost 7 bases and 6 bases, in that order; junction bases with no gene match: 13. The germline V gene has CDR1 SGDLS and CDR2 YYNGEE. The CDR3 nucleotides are TGTGCCAGCTCCGTTTGGAAAGCTAGCGGCAATGAGCAGTTCTTC. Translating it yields CASSVWKASGNEQFF.

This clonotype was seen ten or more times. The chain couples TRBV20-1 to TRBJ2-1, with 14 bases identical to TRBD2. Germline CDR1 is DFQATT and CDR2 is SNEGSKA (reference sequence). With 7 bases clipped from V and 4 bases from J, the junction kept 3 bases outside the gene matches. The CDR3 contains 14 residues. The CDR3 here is CSGGTSGGYNEQFF. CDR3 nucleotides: TGCAGTGGTGGGACTAGCGGGGGATACAATGAGCAGTTCTTC.

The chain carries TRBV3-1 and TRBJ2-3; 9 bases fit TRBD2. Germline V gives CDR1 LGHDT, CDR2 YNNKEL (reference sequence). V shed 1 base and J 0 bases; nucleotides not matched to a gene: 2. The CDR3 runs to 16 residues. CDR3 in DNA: TGTGCCAGCAGCCAAGGGCTAGCGGGAAGCACAGATACGCAGTATTTT. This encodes CASSQGLAGSTDTQYF.

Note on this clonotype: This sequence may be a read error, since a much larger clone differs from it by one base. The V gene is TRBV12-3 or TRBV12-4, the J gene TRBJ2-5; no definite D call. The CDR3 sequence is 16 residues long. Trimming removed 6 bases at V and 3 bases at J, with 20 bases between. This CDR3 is CASSQTETLKEETQYF. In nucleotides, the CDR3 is TGTGCCAGCAGCCAAACCGAGACCCTAAAGGAAGAGACCCAGTACTTC.

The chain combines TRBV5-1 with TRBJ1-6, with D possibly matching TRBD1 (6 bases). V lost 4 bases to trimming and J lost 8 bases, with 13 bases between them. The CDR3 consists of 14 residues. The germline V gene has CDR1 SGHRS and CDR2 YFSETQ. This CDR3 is CASSPVQGDSPLHF. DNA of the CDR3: TGCGCCAGCAGCCCCGTACAGGGCGATTCACCCCTCCACTTT.

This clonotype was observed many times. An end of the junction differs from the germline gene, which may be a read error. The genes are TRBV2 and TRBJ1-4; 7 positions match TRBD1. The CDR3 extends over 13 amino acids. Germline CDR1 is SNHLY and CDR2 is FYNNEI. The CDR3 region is CASRYRGAKAPIF. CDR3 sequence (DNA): TGTGCCAGCAGATACAGGGGCGCCAAGGCCCCGATTTTT.

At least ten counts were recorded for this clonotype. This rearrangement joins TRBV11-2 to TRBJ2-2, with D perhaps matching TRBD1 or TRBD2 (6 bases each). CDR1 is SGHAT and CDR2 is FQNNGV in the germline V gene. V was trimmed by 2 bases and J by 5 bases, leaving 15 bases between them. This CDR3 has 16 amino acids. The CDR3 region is CASSLTRGGDTGELFF. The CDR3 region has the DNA TGTGCCAGCAGCTTAACCAGGGGAGGAGATACCGGGGAGCTGTTTTTT. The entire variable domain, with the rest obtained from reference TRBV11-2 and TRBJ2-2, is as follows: EAGVAQSPRYKIIEKRQSVAFWCNPISGHATLYWYQQILGQGPKLLIQFQNNGVVDDSQLPKDRFSAERLKGVDSTLKIQPAKLEDSAVYLCASSLTRGGDTGELFFGEGSRLTVL.

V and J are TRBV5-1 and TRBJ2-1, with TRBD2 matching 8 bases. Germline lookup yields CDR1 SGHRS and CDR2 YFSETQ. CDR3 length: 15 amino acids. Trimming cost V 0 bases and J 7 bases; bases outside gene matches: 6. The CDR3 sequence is CASSLVAGSGNEQFF. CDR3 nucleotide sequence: TGCGCCAGCAGCTTGGTAGCGGGGAGTGGTAATGAGCAGTTCTTC. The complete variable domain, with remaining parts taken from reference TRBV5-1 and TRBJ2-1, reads KAGVTQTPRYLIKTRGQQVTLSCSPISGHRSVSWYQQTPGQGLQFLFEYFSETQRNKGNFPGRFSGRQFSNSRSEMNVSTLELGDSALYLCASSLVAGSGNEQFFGPGTRLTVL.